This T cell receptor (beta chain) stems from a study of CD8+ T cells in alopecia areata. Whole-study findings and limits: More clonal than normal scalp was lesional scalp, particularly alopecia totalis/universalis. Scalp and blood retained many expanded lesional clones during tofacitinib.

Investigators isolated RNA and reverse transcribed it into cDNA to act as the sequencing template. The method was immunoSEQ multiplex PCR; TCRdb's version includes in-frame clones alone and lacks a portion of them. The sample contains some 150,000 clones, roughly 50% of which appear only once. Treatment described: oral pan-JAK inhibitor, 5-10 mg twice daily. The CDR3 is 14 amino acids. Germline V gene data show CDR1 as MGHRA and CDR2 as YSYEKL. Germline trimming cut 5 bases from V and 2 bases from J; bases unmatched to any gene: 4. The table lists this clone with a few counts. Its specificity is unknown.

The sequencing used CD8+ T cells sorted from blood, collected at week 4, from a patient treated with tofacitinib. The source is a human donor with alopecia areata. V and J are TRBV4-1 and TRBJ2-7, with 9 nucleotides matching TRBD1. CDR3 nucleotide sequence: TGCGCCAGCAGCTCCCGGGACAGGGCCTACGAGCAGTACTTC. It specifies CASSSRDRAYEQYF.